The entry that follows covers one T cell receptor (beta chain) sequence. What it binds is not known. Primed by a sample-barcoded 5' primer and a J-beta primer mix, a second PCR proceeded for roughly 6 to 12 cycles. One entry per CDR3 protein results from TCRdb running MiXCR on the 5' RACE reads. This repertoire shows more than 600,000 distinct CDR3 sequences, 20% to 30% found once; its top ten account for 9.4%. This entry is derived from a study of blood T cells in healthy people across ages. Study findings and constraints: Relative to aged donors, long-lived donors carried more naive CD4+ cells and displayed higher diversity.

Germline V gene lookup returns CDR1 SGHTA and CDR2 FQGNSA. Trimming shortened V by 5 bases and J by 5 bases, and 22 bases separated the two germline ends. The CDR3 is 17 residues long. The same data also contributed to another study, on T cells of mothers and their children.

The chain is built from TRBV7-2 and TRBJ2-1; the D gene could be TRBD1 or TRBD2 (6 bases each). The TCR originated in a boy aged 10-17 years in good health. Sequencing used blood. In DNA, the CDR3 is TGTGCCAGCAGCCTCCTACCGGAGGGGGAATACGACAATGAGCAGTTCTTC. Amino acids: CASSLLPEGEYDNEQFF.